This T cell receptor beta chain was sequenced for a study of Ad26.COV2.S vaccination and SARS-CoV-2 variants. Using immunoSEQ multiplex PCR, the repertoire was profiled, and TCRdb retains in-frame clones only, with some absent. The sample holds 350,000 to 550,000 clones, roughly nine tenths seen once. Treatment reported: some 20 received Ad26.COV2.S at low or high dose, single or two shots; 5 received placebo; per-sample allocation not given. Sampling was performed 63 days after the first vaccine or placebo injection. This receptor was identified in a person between 18 and 60 years old who received the Ad26.COV2.S COVID-19 vaccine or a placebo. Sequenced here: peripheral blood, sampled in a trial of Ad26.COV2.S vaccine versus placebo.

CDR3 nucleotides: TGTGCCAGCAGCGTGGACAGCCTGAGCTCCTACGAGCAGTACTTC. As protein: CASSVDSLSSYEQYF. J is TRBJ2-7 and V is TRBV9, with D possibly TRBD1 on 6 matching bases. Deletions cut 2 bases from V and 0 bases from J, with 12 bases between. This CDR3 spans 15 amino acids. Germline values: CDR1 SGDLS, CDR2 YYNGEE.